These 9 T cell receptor beta chains were sequenced from one sample in a study of blood T cell repertoires in COVID-19. TCRdb's table, derived via immunoSEQ multiplex PCR, lists solely in-frame clones and lacks some. The data hold some 130,000 clones, with around 80% observed a single time. Sequencing input: peripheral blood. These receptor sequences come from a man between 60 and 75 years old who had recovered from COVID-19.

The V gene is TRBV12-3 or TRBV12-4, the J gene TRBJ1-5; 7 positions match TRBD1. The junction had 6 bases not matched to a gene; V was cut back by 9 bases and J by 4 bases. The CDR3 contains 13 residues. The CDR3 region has the DNA TGTGCCAGTAGGGGGCAGAGGAATCAGCCCCAGCATTTT. Protein sequence: CASRGQRNQPQHF.

This sequence joins TRBV18 and TRBJ2-5; 9 bases agree with TRBD1. The V segment lost 3 bases and the J segment 4 bases; nucleotides outside the gene matches: 3. The V gene's germline CDR1 is KGHSH and CDR2 LQKENI. The CDR3 loop spans 14 amino acids. The CDR3 sequence is CASSPSDRGETQYF. In nucleotides, the CDR3 is TGTGCCAGCTCACCCTCGGACAGGGGAGAGACCCAGTACTTC.

This clone was observed once. The CDR3 DNA reads TGTGCCAGCTCACCACAGGACAGCTTAGGGGAGCCCCAGCATTTT. This translates into CASSPQDSLGEPQHF. This sequence joins TRBV18 and TRBJ1-5, with D possibly matching TRBD1 (6 bases). The CDR3 sequence is 15 residues long. The ends were cut back, 1 base at V and 8 bases at J, with 15 bases in the middle. Germline loops: CDR1 KGHSH, CDR2 LQKENI.

V and J are TRBV7-2 and TRBJ2-5; perhaps TRBD2 as D (5 bases). V was cut by 2 bases and J by 4 bases, with 14 bases left in between. This CDR3 has 15 residues. Germline V gene lookup returns CDR1 SGHTA and CDR2 FQGNSA. In nucleotides, the CDR3 is TGTGCCAGCAGCTTAAACGCGCTAGCAGGAGAGACCCAGTACTTC. This encodes CASSLNALAGETQYF.

The chain carries TRBV28 and TRBJ1-3; D may be TRBD1 (5 bases). Trimming cost V 6 bases and J 0 bases, with 18 bases left between them. CDR3 length: 17 amino acids. Germline V lookup: CDR1 MDHEN, CDR2 SYDVKM. The CDR3 nucleotides are TGTGCCAGCAGGTCCGGCCCTTGGGGCCCCTCTGGAAACACCATATATTTT. Protein sequence: CASRSGPWGPSGNTIYF.

This clone was recorded a few times. The genes are TRBV30 and TRBJ2-7; TRBD1 is a possible D gene (6 bases). The length of the CDR3 is 14 residues. Between the trimmed V and J ends, which lost 2 bases and 3 bases, there was a span of 14 bases. CDR1 is GTSNPN, CDR2 SVGIG, per germline (reference sequence). CDR3 in DNA: TGTGCCTGGAGTATCCTAGGGGACATCTACGAGCAGTACTTC. It encodes CAWSILGDIYEQYF.

In this sample, this clone turned up a few times. The chain employs TRBV7-3 and TRBJ1-1; D possibly corresponds to TRBD1 (5 bases). Germline V gives CDR1 SGHTA, CDR2 FQGTGA. The CDR3 has 14 amino acids. The V gene lost 4 bases and the J gene lost 0 bases, with 9 bases spanning the gap. The CDR3 spells CASSSTVLNTEAFF. The CDR3, as DNA: TGTGCCAGCAGCTCGACAGTGTTGAACACTGAAGCTTTCTTT.

The J gene is TRBJ1-2, the V gene TRBV7-9; no definite D call. The V end was cut by 5 bases, the J end by 0 bases, with 7 bases between. This CDR3 is built from 13 residues. Germline assignment: CDR1 SEHNR and CDR2 FQNEAQ (reference sequence). The DNA for the CDR3 is TGTGCCAGCAGCCCCCCTTCTAACTATGGCTACACCTTC. This gives the protein CASSPPSNYGYTF.

V and J are TRBV9 and TRBJ2-2, with 7 bases matching TRBD1. Germline V gene data show CDR1 as SGDLS and CDR2 as YYNGEE. V shed 4 bases and J 1 base; nucleotides not matched to a gene: 4. This CDR3 spans 15 amino acids. DNA for the CDR3: TGTGCCAGCAGCTGGGACAGCAAGAACACCGGGGAGCTGTTTTTT. Its protein is CASSWDSKNTGELFF.